This TCR beta chain was documented in a study of T cells after yellow fever vaccination. As for the study in general: Some fractions had low cell numbers, and these were prepared with SMART-Seq v4 Ultra Low Input. The study's findings and limits: It was a small share of clonotypes that appeared in both CD4 and CD8 compartments. Booster sampling recovered most clones from primary vaccination (approximately 97% CD4, around 88% CD8).

CDR3 length: 14 amino acids. The germline CDR1 and CDR2 sequences are SGHVS and FQNEAQ. Trimming removed 1 base from V and 5 bases from J; junction bases left unmatched: 4. TCRdb called the 5' RACE reads again in MiXCR, with one record for every CDR3 protein. The data show more than 450,000 distinct CDR3 sequences, around a fifth seen once. Notes on this clonotype: The antigen is not known.

This sample comprised PBMCs, obtained roughly 23 days after the first yellow fever vaccination. The clonotype originates from a man aged 18-30 years who received the YFV17D yellow fever vaccine. The chain is built from TRBV7-8 and TRBJ1-1, with 7 bases lining up with TRBD1. Here the CDR3 DNA reads TGTGCCAGCAGCTTAGGCAGGGGGAAAACTGAAGCTTTCTTT. Its protein is CASSLGRGKTEAFF. The full variable domain, rest sourced from reference TRBV7-8 and TRBJ1-1, is GAGVSQSPRYKVAKRGQDVALRCDPISGHVSLFWYQQALGQGPEFLTYFQNEAQLDKSGLPSDRFFAERPEGSVSTLKIQRTQQEDSAVYLCASSLGRGKTEAFFGQGTRLTVV.